Shown below are 15 T cell receptor beta chains from a single sample sequenced in a study of cytomegalovirus exposure and HLA in healthy donors. It was with 60 Vbeta and 13 Jbeta primers that the PCR ran. Some clones are missing from TCRdb's copy, which holds only in-frame ones; the method was immunoSEQ multiplex PCR. The table lists 140,000 to 150,000 clones, almost 85% of them singletons. The sample taken for sequencing was PBMCs. The receptors here all came from a woman aged 60-75 years in good health and CMV-seropositive.

This clone is a singleton in its sample. For the CDR3, the DNA is TGTGCCAGCAGCGTAGGGGGAGGGGACAGGGTTGAAAAACTGTTTTTT. As protein: CASSVGGGDRVEKLFF. V is TRBV9 and J is TRBJ1-4; 9 positions match TRBD1. Per the germline V gene, CDR1 is SGDLS and CDR2 is YYNGEE. V was pared by 0 bases and J by 7 bases, with 7 bases of the junction left unmatched. The CDR3 has 16 residues.

This clone was seen just once. The rearrangement uses TRBV7-9 and TRBJ2-5; D is possibly TRBD2 (7 bases). This CDR3 comprises 15 residues. Deletions cut 5 bases from V and 4 bases from J, with 17 bases between. CDR1 is SEHNR and CDR2 is FQNEAQ in the germline V gene (reference sequence). CDR3 sequence (DNA): TGTGCCAGCAGCCTCCAGAAAGGGGGGGGAGAGACCCAGTACTTC. This sequence encodes CASSLQKGGGETQYF.

The chain employs TRBV5-1 and TRBJ2-7; a weak D match, TRBD1 (8 bases). The length of the CDR3 is 17 residues. Trimming took 0 bases from V and 2 from J, leaving 18 bases between them. CDR1 and CDR2 from the germline V gene are SGHRS and YFSETQ. The CDR3 loop reads CASSLGQGRAGPYEQYF. CDR3 nucleotide sequence: TGCGCCAGCAGCTTGGGACAGGGGAGGGCCGGGCCCTACGAGCAGTACTTC.

J is TRBJ2-3 and V is TRBV4-1; D is possibly TRBD1 (6 bases). Germline CDR1 reads MGHRA; CDR2 reads YSYEKL. The CDR3 covers 17 residues. Deletions cut 9 bases from V and 3 bases from J, with 25 bases between. The CDR3 coding sequence is TGCGCCAGATGGGGGCCTGGAAACGCAGCCTGGACAGATACGCAGTATTTT. It encodes CARWGPGNAAWTDTQYF.

The chain carries TRBV4-3 and TRBJ2-3; D gene ambiguous. CDR1 and CDR2 (germline): LGHNA, YSLEER. V was clipped by 0 bases and J by 4 bases, with 11 bases between them. The CDR3 sequence is 15 residues long. The CDR3 is CASSQELGEADTQYF. In nucleotides, the CDR3 is TGCGCCAGCAGCCAAGAATTAGGAGAGGCAGATACGCAGTATTTT.

The chain uses TRBV28 and TRBJ2-7; TRBD2 aligns across 12 bases. Germline V gene sequence: CDR1 MDHEN, CDR2 SYDVKM. The CDR3 has 14 amino acids. The J segment lost 7 bases and the V segment lost 5 bases, leaving 6 bases of the junction unmatched. As DNA, the CDR3 is TGTGCCAGCAGTCGGACTAGCGGGGTTCGAGAGCAGTACTTC. Amino acid sequence: CASSRTSGVREQYF.

V and J are TRBV7-6 and TRBJ2-7; maybe TRBD1 (6 bases). The CDR3 runs 12 residues. V dropped 5 bases and J dropped 7 bases, with 12 bases sitting between them. From germline, CDR1 is SGHVS and CDR2 FNYEAQ. The CDR3 DNA is TGTGCCAGCAGCCGGGTAGGGGGAGAGCAGTACTTC. This encodes CASSRVGGEQYF.

This clone came up once. V is TRBV30 and J is TRBJ2-5, with D perhaps TRBD1 (6 bases). There are 14 residues in the CDR3. V lost 2 bases, J lost 11 bases, and 21 bases lay in between. Germline assignment: CDR1 GTSNPN and CDR2 SVGIG (reference sequence). The CDR3 loop is CAWSLAPGVLRQYF. The CDR3 DNA reads as TGTGCCTGGAGTTTAGCCCCAGGGGTTCTAAGGCAGTACTTC.

J is TRBJ2-3 and V is TRBV7-9; TRBD1 aligns across 9 bases. The CDR3 has 15 amino acids. Looked up from germline, CDR1 is SEHNR and CDR2 is FQNEAQ (reference sequence). V trimming: 5 bases; J trimming: 5 bases; junction bases outside the gene matches: 8. The CDR3 region is CASSPWDREEDTQYF. CDR3 nucleotide sequence: TGTGCCAGCAGCCCATGGGACAGGGAGGAAGATACGCAGTATTTT.

The genes are TRBV7-9 and TRBJ2-7; 11 bases line up with TRBD2. The V segment lost 7 bases and the J segment 6 bases; nucleotides outside the gene matches: 14. The V gene's germline CDR1 is SEHNR and CDR2 FQNEAQ (reference sequence). CDR3 length equals 16 residues. The CDR3 region has the DNA TGTGCCAGCACCATTCGGGGTAGCGGGAGGGCCCCCGAGCAGTACTTC. It translates to CASTIRGSGRAPEQYF.

DNA for the CDR3: TGTGCCAGCAGTTTAGCCGGGACAGGGGCAACCTACGAGCAGTACTTC. This codes for CASSLAGTGATYEQYF. The V call is TRBV28, the J call TRBJ2-7; TRBD1 aligns across 10 bases. The CDR3 is 16 residues long. Germline V gene lookup returns CDR1 MDHEN and CDR2 SYDVKM. The V and J ends lost 2 bases and 2 bases, in that order; junction bases with no gene match: 6.

This CDR3 reads CASKERSIQETQYF. The CDR3, as DNA: TGTGCCAGCAAAGAGCGGAGCATCCAAGAGACCCAGTACTTC. The rearrangement links TRBV28 to TRBJ2-5; a weak D match, TRBD2 (5 bases). The length of the CDR3 is 14 residues. The germline CDR1 and CDR2 sequences are MDHEN and SYDVKM. With 7 bases removed from V and 1 base from J, the gap between germline ends came to 13 bases.

A note on this clone: This CDR3 is also generated by other DNA sequences in the sample. This chain joins TRBV28 and TRBJ2-7; 7 positions match TRBD1. Germline CDR1 is MDHEN and CDR2 is SYDVKM. V gave up 5 bases and J gave up 3 bases; unmatched junction bases: 7. The CDR3 is 14 amino acids. The CDR3 DNA reads TGTGCCAGCAGTCCTAGCACAGGGGACTACGAGCAGTACTTC. Encoded protein: CASSPSTGDYEQYF. The entire variable domain, with the rest obtained from reference TRBV28 and TRBJ2-7, is as follows: DVKVTQSSRYLVKRTGEKVFLECVQDMDHENMFWYRQDPGLGLRLIYFSYDVKMKEKGDIPEGYSVSREKKERFSLILESASTNQTSMYLCASSPSTGDYEQYFGPGTRLTVT.

The genes are TRBV30 and TRBJ2-1; TRBD1 agrees at 8 bases. V lost 5 bases, J lost 8 bases, and 8 bases stayed unmatched. Germline CDR1 reads GTSNPN; CDR2 reads SVGIG (reference sequence). The length of the CDR3 is 13 residues. CDR3 in amino acids: CAWAWGQVDEQFF. The CDR3 coding sequence is TGTGCCTGGGCTTGGGGACAGGTCGATGAGCAGTTCTTC.

The rearrangement uses TRBV21-1 and TRBJ1-1. TRBV21-1 is annotated as a pseudogene. This CDR3 is 14 amino acids long. The CDR3 sequence is CASSKALGEIEAFF. CDR3 DNA: TGTGCCAGCAGCAAAGCGCTTGGAGAGATTGAAGCTTTCTTT.